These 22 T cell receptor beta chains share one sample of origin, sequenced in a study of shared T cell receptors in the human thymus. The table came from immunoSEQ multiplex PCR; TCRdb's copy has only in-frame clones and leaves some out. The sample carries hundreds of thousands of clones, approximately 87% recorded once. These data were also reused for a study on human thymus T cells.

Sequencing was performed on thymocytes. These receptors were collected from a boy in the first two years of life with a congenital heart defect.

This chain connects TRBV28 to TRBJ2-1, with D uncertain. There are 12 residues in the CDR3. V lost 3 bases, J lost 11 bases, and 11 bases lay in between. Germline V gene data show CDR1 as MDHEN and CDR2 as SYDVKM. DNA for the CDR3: TGTGCCAGCAGTTTGAGGAGCGCCAAGCAGTTCTTC. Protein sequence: CASSLRSAKQFF.

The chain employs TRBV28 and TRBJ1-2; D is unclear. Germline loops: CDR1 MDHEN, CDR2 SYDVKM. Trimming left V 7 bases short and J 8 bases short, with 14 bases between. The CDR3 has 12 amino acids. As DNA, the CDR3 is TGTGCCAGCAACACCCCCGGAGTCGGCTACACCTTC. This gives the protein CASNTPGVGYTF.

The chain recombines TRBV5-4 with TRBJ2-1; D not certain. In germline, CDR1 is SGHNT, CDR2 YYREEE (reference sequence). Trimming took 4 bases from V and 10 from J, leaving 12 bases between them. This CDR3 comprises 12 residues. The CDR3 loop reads CASSPRSGEQFF. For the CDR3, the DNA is TGTGCCAGCAGCCCCCGAAGTGGCGAGCAGTTCTTC.

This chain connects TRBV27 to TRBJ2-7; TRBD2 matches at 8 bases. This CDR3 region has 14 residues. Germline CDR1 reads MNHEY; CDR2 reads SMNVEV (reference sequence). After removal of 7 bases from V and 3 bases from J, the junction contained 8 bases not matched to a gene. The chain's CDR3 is CASTIAGGNYEQYF. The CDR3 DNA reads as TGTGCCAGCACCATCGCGGGGGGTAACTACGAGCAGTACTTC.

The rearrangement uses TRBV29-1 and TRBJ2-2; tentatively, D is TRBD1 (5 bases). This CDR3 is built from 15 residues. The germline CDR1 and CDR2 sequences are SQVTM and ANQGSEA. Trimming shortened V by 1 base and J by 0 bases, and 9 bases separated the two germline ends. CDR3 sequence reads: CSVEVEQANTGELFF. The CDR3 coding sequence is TGCAGCGTTGAAGTCGAACAGGCGAACACCGGGGAGCTGTTTTTT.

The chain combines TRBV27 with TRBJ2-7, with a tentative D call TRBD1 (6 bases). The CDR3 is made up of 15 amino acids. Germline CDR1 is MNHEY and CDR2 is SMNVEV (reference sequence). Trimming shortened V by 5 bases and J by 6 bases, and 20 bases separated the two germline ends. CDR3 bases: TGTGCCAGCAGTCTTCGGGACATCCCAGCCGGCGAGCAGTACTTC. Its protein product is CASSLRDIPAGEQYF.

CDR3 protein: CASSPHPRLAGTDTQYF. CDR3 DNA: TGTGCCAGCAGCCCACACCCGAGGCTAGCGGGCACAGATACGCAGTATTTT. This sequence joins TRBV9 and TRBJ2-3; the match to TRBD2 covers 7 bases. V shed 4 bases and J 1 base; nucleotides not matched to a gene: 12. This CDR3 is 17 amino acids long. CDR1 SGDLS and CDR2 YYNGEE come from the germline V gene.

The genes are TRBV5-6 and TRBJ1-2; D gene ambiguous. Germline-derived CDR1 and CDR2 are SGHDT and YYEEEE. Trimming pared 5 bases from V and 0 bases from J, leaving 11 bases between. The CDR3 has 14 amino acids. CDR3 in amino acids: CASRRGRANYGYTF. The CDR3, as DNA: TGTGCCAGCAGACGAGGGAGGGCTAACTATGGCTACACCTTC.

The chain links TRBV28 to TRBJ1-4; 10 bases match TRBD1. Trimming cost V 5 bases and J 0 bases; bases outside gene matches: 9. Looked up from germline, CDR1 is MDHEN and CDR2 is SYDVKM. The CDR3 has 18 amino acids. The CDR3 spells CASSPPGTGVATNEKLFF. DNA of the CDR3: TGTGCCAGCAGTCCGCCCGGGACAGGGGTTGCAACTAATGAAAAACTGTTTTTT.

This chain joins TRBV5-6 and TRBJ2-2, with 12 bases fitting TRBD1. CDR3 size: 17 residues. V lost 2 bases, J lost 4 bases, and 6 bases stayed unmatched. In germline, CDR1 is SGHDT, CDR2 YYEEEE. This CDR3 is CASSFGTGGAGTGELFF. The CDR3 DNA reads TGTGCCAGCAGCTTTGGGACAGGGGGCGCGGGCACCGGGGAGCTGTTTTTT.

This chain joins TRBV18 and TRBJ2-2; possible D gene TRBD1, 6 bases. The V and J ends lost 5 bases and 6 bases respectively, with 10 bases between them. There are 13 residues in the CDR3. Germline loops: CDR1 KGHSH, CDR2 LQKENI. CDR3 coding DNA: TGTGCCAGCTCAAACAAGGGGGCCGGGGAGCTGTTTTTT. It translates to CASSNKGAGELFF.

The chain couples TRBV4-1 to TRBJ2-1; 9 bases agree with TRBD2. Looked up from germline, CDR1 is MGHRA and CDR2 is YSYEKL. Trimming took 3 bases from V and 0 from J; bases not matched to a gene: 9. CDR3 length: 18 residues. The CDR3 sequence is CASSQTPGLAGSYNEQFF. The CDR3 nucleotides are TGCGCCAGCAGCCAGACCCCGGGACTAGCAGGCTCCTACAATGAGCAGTTCTTC.

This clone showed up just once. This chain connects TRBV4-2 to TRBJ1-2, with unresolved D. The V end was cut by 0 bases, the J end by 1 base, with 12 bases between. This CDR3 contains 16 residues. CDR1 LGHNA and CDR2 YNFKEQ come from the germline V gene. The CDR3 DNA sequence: TGTGCCAGCAGCCAAGATCGGAGTGCCTATAACTATGGCTACACCTTC. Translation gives CASSQDRSAYNYGYTF.

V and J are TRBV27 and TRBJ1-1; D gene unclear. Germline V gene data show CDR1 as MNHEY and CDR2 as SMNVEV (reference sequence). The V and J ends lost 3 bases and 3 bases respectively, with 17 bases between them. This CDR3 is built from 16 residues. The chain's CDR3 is CASSFYSAARDTEAFF. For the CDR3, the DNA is TGTGCCAGCAGTTTTTATTCGGCGGCCCGGGACACTGAAGCTTTCTTT.

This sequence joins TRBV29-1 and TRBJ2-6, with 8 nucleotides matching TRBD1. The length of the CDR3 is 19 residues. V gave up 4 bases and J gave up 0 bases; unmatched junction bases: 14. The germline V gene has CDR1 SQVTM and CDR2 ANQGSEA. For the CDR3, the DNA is TGCAGCGTTGGGCGAGAGGACAGGGTATATCCCTCTGGGGCCAACGTCCTGACTTTC. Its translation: CSVGREDRVYPSGANVLTF.

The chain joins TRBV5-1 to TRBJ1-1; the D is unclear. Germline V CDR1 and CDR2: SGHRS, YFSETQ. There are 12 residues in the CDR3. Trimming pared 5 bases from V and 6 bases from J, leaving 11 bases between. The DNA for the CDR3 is TGCGCCAGCAGTTCCCGGGGAGCTGAAGCTTTCTTT. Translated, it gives CASSSRGAEAFF. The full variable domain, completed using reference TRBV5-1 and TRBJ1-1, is KAGVTQTPRYLIKTRGQQVTLSCSPISGHRSVSWYQQTPGQGLQFLFEYFSETQRNKGNFPGRFSGRQFSNSRSEMNVSTLELGDSALYLCASSSRGAEAFFGQGTRLTVV.

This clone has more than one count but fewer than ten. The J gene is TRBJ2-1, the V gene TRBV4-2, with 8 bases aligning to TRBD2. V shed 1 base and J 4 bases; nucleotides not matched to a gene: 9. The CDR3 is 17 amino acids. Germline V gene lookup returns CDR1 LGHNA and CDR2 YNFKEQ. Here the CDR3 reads CASSQGERGKGYNEQFF. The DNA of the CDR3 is TGTGCCAGCAGCCAAGGAGAGCGGGGGAAGGGGTACAATGAGCAGTTCTTC.

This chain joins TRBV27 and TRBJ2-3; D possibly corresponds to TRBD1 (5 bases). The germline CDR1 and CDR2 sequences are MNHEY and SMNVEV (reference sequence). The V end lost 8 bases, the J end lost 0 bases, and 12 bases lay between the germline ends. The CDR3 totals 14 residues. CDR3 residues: CASAKQGSTDTQYF. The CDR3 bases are TGTGCCAGCGCAAAGCAGGGAAGCACAGATACGCAGTATTTT.

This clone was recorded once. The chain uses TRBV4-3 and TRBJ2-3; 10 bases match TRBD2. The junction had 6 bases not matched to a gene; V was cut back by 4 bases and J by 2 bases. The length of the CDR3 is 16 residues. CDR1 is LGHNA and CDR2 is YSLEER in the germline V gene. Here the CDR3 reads CASSPRLAGLTDTQYF. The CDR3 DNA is TGCGCCAGCAGCCCCAGACTAGCGGGCCTCACAGATACGCAGTATTTT.

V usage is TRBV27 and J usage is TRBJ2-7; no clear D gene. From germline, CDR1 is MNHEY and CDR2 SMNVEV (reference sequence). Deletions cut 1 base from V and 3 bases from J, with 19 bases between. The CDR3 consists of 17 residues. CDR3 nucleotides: TGTGCCAGCAGTTTATATCCCCCTATAAAACCCGGCTACGAGCAGTACTTC. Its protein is CASSLYPPIKPGYEQYF.

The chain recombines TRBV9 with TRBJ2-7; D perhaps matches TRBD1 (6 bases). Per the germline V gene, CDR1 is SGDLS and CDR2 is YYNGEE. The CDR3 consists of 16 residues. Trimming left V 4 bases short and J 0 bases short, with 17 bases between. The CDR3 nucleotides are TGTGCCAGCAGCCCCCACAGGGCCTCCAGCTCCTACGAGCAGTACTTC. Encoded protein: CASSPHRASSSYEQYF.

CDR3 sequence: CASSLAKLSSEKNIQYF. DNA of the CDR3: TGTGCCAGCAGCTTGGCCAAGCTGAGTAGCGAAAAAAACATTCAGTACTTC. The rearrangement uses TRBV5-6 and TRBJ2-4, with D possibly TRBD2 on 5 matching bases. Per germline, CDR1 SGHDT and CDR2 YYEEEE. CDR3 length equals 17 residues. V was shortened by 0 bases and J by 4 bases, with 17 bases between the two germline ends.